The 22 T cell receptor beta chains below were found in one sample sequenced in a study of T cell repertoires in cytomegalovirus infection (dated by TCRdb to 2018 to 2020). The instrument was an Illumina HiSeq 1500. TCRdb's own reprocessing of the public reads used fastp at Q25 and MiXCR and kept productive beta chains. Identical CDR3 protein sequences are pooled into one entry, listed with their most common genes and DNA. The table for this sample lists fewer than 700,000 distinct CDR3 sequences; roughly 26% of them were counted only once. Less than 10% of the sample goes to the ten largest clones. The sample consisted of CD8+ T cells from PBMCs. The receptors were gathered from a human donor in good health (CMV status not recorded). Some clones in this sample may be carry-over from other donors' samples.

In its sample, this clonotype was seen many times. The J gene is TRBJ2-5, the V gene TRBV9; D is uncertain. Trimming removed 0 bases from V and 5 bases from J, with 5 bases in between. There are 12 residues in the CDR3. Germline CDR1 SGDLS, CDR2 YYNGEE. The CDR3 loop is CASSVEGETQYF. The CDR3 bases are TGTGCCAGCAGCGTAGAAGGGGAGACCCAGTACTTC. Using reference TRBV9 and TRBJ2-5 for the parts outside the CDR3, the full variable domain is DSGVTQTPKHLITATGQRVTLRCSPRSGDLSVYWYQQSLDQGLQFLIQYYNGEERAKGNILERFSAQQFPDLHSELNLSSLELGDSALYFCASSVEGETQYFGPGTRLLVL.

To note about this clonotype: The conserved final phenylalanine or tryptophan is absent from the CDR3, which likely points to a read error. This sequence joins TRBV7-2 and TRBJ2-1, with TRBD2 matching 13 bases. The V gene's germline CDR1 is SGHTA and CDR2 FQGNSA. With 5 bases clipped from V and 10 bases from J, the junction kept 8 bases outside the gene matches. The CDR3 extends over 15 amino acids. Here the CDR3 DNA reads TGTGCCAGCAGCCCCCGGACTAGCGGGGGTGGCGAGCAGTTCCTC. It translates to CASSPRTSGGGEQFL.

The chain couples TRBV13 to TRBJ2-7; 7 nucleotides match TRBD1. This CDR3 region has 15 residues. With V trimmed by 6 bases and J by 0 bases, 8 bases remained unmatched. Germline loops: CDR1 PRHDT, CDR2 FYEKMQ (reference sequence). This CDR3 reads CASSHRGGGSYEQYF. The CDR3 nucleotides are TGTGCCAGCAGTCACAGGGGCGGAGGCTCCTACGAGCAGTACTTC.

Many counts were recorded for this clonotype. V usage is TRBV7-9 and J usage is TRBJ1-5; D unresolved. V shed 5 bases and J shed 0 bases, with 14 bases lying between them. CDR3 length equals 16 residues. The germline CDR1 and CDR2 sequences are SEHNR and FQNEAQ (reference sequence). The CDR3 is CASSPGPAASNQPQHF. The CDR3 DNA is TGTGCCAGCAGCCCCGGTCCCGCAGCTAGCAATCAGCCCCAGCATTTT.

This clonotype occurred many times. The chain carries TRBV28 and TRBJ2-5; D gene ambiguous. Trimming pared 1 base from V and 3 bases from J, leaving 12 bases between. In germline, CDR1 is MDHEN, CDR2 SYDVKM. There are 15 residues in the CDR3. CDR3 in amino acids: CASSLSSQGKETQYF. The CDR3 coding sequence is TGTGCCAGCAGTTTATCATCCCAAGGGAAAGAGACCCAGTACTTC.

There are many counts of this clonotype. Written as DNA, the CDR3 is TGTGCCAGCAGCCCCCAGGCAGGTACCCTAACTGAAGCTTTCTTT. Translated: CASSPQAGTLTEAFF. This sequence joins TRBV7-3 and TRBJ1-1; D unresolved. CDR1 and CDR2 (germline): SGHTA, FQGTGA. With 5 bases removed from V and 5 bases from J, the gap between germline ends came to 18 bases. This CDR3 region has 15 residues.

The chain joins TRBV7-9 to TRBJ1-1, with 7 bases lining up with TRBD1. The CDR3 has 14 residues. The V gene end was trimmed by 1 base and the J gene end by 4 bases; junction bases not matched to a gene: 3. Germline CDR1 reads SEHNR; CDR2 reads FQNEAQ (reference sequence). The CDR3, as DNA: TGTGCCAGCAGCTTAGTCGGGACAGCCACTGAAGCTTTCTTT. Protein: CASSLVGTATEAFF.

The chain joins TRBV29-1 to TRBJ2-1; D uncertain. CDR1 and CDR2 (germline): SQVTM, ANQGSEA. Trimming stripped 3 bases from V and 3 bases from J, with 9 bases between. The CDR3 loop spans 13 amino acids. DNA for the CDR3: TGCAGCGTTGACGGGCAGAGCTACAATGAGCAGTTCTTC. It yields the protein CSVDGQSYNEQFF.

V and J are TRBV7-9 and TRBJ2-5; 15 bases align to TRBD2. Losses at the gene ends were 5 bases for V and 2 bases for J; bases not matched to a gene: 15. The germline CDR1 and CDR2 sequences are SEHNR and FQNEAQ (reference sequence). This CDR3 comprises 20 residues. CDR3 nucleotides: TGTGCCAGCAGCGGAACCTCCGGGACTAGCGGGGGGCGGGGGCAAGAGACCCAGTACTTC. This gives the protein CASSGTSGTSGGRGQETQYF.

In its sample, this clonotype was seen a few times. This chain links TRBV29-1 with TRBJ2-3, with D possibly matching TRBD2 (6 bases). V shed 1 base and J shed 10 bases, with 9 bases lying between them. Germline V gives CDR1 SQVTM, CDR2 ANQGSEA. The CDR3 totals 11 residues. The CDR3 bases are TGCAGCGTTGAAGCGGAGGGTCCGCAGTATTTT. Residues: CSVEAEGPQYF.

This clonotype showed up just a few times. For the CDR3, the DNA is TGCAGCGCCACAGGGGGCGCGAGTGAGCAGTACGTC. It codes for CSATGGASEQYV. J is TRBJ2-7 and V is TRBV29-1; 9 bases are shared with TRBD1. The CDR3 has 12 amino acids. V lost 7 bases and J lost 7; bases outside the gene matches: 8. Germline-derived CDR1 and CDR2 are SQVTM and ANQGSEA.

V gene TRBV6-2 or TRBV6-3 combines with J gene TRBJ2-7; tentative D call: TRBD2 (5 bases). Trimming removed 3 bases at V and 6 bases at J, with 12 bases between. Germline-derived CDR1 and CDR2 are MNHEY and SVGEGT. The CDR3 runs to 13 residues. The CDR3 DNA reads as TGTGCCAGCAGTTATAACAAGGCGGGCGAGCAGTACGTC. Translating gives CASSYNKAGEQYV.

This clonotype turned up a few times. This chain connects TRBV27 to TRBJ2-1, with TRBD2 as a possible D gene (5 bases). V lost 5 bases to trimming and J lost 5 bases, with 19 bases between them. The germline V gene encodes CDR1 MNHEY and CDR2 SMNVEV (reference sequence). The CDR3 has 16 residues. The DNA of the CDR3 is TGTGCCAGCAGTGCGGCCCTAGGAGGTTTCCACAATGAGCAGTTCTTC. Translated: CASSAALGGFHNEQFF.

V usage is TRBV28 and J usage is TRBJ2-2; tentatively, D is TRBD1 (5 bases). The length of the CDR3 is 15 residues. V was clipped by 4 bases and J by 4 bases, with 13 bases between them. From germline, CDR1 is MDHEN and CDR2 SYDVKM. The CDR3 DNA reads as TGTGCCAGCAGTTGGAGCGACAGCCCCACCGGGGAGCTGTTTTTT. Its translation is CASSWSDSPTGELFF.

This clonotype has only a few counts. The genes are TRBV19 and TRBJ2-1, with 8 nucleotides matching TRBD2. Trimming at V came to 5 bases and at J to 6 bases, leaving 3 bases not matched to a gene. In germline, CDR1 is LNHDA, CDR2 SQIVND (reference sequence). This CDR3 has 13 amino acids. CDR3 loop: CASSWTSRNEQFF. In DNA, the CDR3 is TGTGCCAGTAGTTGGACTAGCCGCAATGAGCAGTTCTTC.

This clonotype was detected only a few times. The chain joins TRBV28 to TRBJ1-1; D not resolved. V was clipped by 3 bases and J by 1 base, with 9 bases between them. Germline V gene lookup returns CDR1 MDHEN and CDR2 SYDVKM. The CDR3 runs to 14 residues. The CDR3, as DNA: TGTGCCAGCAGTTTGTCGAAAGCGAACACTGAAGCTTTCTTT. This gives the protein CASSLSKANTEAFF.

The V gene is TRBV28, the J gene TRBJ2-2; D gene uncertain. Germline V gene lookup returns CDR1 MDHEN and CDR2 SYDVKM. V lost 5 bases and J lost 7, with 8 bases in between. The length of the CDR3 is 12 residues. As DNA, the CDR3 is TGTGCCAGCAGTGTGTGGGGCGGGGAGCTGTTTTTT. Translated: CASSVWGGELFF.

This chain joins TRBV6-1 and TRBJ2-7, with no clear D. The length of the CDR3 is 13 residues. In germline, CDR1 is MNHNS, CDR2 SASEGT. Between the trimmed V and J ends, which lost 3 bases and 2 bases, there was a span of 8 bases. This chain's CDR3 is CASSEGKTYEQYV. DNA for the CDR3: TGTGCCAGCAGTGAGGGCAAGACCTACGAGCAGTACGTC.

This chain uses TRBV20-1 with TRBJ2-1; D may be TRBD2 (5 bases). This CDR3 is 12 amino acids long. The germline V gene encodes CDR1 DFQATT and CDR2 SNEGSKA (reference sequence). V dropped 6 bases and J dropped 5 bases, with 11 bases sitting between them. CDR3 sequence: CSAQDSDNEQFF. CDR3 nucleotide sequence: TGCAGTGCGCAGGACTCAGACAATGAGCAGTTCTTC.

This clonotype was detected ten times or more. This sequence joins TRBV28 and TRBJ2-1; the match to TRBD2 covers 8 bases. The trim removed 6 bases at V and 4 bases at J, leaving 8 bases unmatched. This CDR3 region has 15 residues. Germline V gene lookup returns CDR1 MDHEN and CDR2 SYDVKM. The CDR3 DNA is TGTGCCAGCAGCTTAGTCGGGGGGGATTACAATGAGCAGTTCTTC. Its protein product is CASSLVGGDYNEQFF.

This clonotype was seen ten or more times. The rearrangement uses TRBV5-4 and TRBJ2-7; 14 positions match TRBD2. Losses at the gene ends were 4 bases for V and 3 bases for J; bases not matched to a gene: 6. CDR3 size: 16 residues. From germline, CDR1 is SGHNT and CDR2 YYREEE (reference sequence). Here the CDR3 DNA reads TGTGCCAGCAGCCCCAGGACTAGCGGGGGGCGCTACGAGCAGTACTTC. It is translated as CASSPRTSGGRYEQYF.

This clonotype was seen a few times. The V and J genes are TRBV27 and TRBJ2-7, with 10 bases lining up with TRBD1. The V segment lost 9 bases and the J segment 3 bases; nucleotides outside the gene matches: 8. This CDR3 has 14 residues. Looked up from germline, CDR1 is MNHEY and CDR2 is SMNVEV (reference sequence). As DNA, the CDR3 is TGTGCCAGTATTGGGACAGGGGTTTTCTACGAGCAGTACGTC. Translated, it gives CASIGTGVFYEQYV.